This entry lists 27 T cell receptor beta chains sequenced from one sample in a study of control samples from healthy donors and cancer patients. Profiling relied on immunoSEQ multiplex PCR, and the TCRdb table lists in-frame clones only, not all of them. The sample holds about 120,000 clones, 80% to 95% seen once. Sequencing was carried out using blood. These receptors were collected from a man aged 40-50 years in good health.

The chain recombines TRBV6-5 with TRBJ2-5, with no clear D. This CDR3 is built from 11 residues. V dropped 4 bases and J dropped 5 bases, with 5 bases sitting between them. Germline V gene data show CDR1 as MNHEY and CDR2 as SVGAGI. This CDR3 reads CASSSAETQYF. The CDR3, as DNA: TGTGCCAGCAGTTCCGCTGAGACCCAGTACTTC.

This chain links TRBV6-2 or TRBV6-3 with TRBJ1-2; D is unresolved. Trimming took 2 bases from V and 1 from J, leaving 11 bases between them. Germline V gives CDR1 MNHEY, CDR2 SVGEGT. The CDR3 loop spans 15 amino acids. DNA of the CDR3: TGTGCCAGCAGTTACCGGTCTTCCAGTAACTATGGCTACACCTTC. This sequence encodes CASSYRSSSNYGYTF.

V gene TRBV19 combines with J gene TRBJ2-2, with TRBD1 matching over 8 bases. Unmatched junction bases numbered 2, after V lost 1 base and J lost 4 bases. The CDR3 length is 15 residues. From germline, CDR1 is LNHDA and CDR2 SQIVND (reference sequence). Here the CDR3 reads CASSIVTGGTGELFF. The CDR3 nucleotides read TGTGCCAGTAGTATAGTAACAGGGGGCACCGGGGAGCTGTTTTTT.

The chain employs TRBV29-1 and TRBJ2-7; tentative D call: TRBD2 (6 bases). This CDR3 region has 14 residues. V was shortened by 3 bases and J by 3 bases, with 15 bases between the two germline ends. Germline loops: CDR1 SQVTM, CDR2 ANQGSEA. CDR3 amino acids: CSVEVSTSGYEQYF. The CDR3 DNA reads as TGCAGCGTTGAGGTGTCGACTAGTGGCTACGAGCAGTACTTC.

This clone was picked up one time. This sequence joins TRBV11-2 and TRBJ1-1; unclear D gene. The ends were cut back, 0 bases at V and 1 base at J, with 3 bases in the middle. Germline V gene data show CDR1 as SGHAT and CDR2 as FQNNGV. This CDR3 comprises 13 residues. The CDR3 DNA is TGTGCCAGCAGCTTAGACACGAACACTGAAGCTTTCTTT. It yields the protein CASSLDTNTEAFF.

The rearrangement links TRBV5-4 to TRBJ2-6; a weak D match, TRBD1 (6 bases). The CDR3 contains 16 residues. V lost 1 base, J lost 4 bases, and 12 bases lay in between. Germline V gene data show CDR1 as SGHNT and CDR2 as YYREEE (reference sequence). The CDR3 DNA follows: TGTGCCAGCAGCTTGAATCAGGGGATCGGGGCCAACGTCCTGACTTTC. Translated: CASSLNQGIGANVLTF.

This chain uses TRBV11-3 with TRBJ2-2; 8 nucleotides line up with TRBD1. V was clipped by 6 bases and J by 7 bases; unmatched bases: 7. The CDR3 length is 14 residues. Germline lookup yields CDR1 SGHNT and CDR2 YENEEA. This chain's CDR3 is CASSWTQGGGELFF. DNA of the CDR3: TGTGCCAGCAGTTGGACACAGGGGGGCGGGGAGCTGTTTTTT.

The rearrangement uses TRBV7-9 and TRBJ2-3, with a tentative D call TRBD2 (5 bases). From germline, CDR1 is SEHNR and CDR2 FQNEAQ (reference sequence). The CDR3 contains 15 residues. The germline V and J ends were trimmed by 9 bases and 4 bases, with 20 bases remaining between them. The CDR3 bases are TGTGCCAGTATGCCACAGTTGATGGAGGCAGATACGCAGTATTTT. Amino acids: CASMPQLMEADTQYF. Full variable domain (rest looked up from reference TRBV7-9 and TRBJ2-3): DTGVSQNPRHKITKRGQNVTFRCDPISEHNRLYWYRQTLGQGPEFLTYFQNEAQLEKSRLLSDRFSAERPKGSFSTLEIQRTEQGDSAMYLCASMPQLMEADTQYFGPGTRLTVL.

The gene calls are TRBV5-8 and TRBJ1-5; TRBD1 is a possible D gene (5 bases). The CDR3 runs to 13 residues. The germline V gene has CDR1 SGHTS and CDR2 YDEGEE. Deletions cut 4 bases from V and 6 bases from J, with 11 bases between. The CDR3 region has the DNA TGTGCCAGCAGCCTACAGGATATTCAGCCCCAGCATTTT. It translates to CASSLQDIQPQHF.

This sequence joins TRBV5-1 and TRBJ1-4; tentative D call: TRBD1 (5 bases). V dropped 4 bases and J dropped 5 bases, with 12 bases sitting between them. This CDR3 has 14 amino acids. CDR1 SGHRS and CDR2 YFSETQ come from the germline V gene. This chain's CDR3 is CASSEGSSNEKLFF. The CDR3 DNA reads TGCGCCAGCAGCGAGGGGAGTTCGAATGAAAAACTGTTTTTT.

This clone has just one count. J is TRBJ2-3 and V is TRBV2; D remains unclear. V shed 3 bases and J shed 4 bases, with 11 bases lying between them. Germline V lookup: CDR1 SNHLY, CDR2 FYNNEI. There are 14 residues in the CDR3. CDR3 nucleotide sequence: TGTGCCAGCAGTGAGGTACGGGTGGCAGATACGCAGTATTTT. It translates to CASSEVRVADTQYF. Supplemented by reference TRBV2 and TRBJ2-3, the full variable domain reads EPEVTQTPSHQVTQMGQEVILRCVPISNHLYFYWYRQILGQKVEFLVSFYNNEISEKSEIFDDQFSVERPDGSNFTLKIRSTKLEDSAMYFCASSEVRVADTQYFGPGTRLTVL.

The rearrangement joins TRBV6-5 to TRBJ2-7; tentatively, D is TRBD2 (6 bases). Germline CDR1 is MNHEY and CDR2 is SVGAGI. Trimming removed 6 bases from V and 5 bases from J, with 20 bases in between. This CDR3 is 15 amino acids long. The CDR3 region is CASRLGLLSGNEQYF. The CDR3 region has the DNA TGTGCCAGCAGGTTGGGACTCCTCTCGGGGAACGAGCAGTACTTC.

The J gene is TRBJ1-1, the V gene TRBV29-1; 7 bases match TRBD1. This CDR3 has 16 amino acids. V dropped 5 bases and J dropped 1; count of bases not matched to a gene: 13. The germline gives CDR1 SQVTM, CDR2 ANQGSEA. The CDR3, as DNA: TGCAGCGTTCTGCCCACAGGGGCAGGGAGGAACACTGAAGCTTTCTTT. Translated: CSVLPTGAGRNTEAFF.

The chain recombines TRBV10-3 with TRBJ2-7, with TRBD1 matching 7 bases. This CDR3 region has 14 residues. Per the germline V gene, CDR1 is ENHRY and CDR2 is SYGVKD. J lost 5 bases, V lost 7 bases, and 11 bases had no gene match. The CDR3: CAITPDRTGHEQYF. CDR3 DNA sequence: TGTGCCATCACTCCCGACCGGACAGGCCACGAGCAGTACTTC.

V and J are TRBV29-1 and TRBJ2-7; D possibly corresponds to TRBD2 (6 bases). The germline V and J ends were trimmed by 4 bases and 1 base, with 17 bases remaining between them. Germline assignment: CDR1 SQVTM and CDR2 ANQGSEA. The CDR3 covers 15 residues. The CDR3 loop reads CSVVGRRGISYEQYF. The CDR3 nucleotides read TGCAGCGTTGTAGGACGTCGGGGGATTTCCTACGAGCAGTACTTC.

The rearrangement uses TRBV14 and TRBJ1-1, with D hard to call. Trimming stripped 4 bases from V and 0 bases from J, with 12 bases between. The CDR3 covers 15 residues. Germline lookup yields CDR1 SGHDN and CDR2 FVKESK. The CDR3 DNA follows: TGTGCCAGCAGCCCTTCCCGTTTCCTGAACACTGAAGCTTTCTTT. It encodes CASSPSRFLNTEAFF.

For the CDR3, the DNA is TGTGCCTGGAGTCTAAGGCACCGAGGGACCGGGGAGCTGTTTTTT. The encoded protein is CAWSLRHRGTGELFF. The chain has TRBV30 and TRBJ2-2, with a weak D call TRBD2 (5 bases). V was pared by 2 bases and J by 5 bases, with 15 bases between. This CDR3 is 15 amino acids long. Germline V lookup: CDR1 GTSNPN, CDR2 SVGIG (reference sequence).

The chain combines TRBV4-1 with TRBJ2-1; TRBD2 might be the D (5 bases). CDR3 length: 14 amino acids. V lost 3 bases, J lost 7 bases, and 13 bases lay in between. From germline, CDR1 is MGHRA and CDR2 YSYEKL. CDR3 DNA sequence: TGCGCCAGCAGCCAGGAGGAGTGGAGGAATGAGCAGTTCTTC. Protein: CASSQEEWRNEQFF.

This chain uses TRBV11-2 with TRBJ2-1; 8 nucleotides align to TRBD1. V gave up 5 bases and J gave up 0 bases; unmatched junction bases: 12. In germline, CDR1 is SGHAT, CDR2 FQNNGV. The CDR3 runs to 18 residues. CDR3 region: CASSRGTGGGGSYNEQFF. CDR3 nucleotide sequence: TGTGCCAGCAGCAGAGGGACAGGAGGGGGTGGCTCCTACAATGAGCAGTTCTTC.

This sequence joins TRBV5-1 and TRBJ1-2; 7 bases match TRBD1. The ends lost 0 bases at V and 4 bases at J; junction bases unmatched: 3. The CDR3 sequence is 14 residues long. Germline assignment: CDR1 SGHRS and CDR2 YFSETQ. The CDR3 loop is CASSLGGTVYGYTF. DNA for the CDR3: TGCGCCAGCAGCTTGGGGGGGACAGTCTATGGCTACACCTTC. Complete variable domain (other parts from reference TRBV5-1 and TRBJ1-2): KAGVTQTPRYLIKTRGQQVTLSCSPISGHRSVSWYQQTPGQGLQFLFEYFSETQRNKGNFPGRFSGRQFSNSRSEMNVSTLELGDSALYLCASSLGGTVYGYTFGSGTRLTVV.

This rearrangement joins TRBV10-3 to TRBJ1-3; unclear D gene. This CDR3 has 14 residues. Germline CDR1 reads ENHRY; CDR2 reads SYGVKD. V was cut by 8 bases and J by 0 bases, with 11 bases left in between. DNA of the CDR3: TGTGCCATCCGACCTGACCTCTCTGGAAACACCATATATTTT. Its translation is CAIRPDLSGNTIYF.

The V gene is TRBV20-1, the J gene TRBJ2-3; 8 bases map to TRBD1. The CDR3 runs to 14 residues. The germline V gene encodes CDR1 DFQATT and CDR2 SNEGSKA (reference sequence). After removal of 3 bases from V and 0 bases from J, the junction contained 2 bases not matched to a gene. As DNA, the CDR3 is TGCAGTGCTAGTGGACAGGGAAGCACAGATACGCAGTATTTT. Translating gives CSASGQGSTDTQYF.

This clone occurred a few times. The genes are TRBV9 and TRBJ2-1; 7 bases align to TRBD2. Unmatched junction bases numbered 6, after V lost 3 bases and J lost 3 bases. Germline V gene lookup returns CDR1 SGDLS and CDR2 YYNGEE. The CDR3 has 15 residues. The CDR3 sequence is CASSERSGDYNEQFF. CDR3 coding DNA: TGTGCCAGCAGCGAGCGAAGCGGGGACTACAATGAGCAGTTCTTC.

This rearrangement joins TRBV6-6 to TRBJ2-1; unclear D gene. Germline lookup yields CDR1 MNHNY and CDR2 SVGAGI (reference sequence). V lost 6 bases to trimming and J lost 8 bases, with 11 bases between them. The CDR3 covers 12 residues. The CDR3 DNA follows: TGTGCCAGCAGCCCTTTTGTCGATGAGCAGTTCTTC. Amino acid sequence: CASSPFVDEQFF.

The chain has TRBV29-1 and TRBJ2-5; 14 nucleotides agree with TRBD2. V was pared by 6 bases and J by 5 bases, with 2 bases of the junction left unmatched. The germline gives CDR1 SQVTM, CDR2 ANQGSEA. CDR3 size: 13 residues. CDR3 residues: CSVRTSGRETQYF. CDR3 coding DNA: TGCAGCGTACGGACTAGCGGGAGGGAGACCCAGTACTTC.

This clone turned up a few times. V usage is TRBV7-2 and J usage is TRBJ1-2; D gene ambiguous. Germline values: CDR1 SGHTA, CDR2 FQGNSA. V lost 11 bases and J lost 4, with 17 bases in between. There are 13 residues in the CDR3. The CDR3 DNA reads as TGTGCCGTAAGCCTAGACCGACTCTATGGCTACACCTTC. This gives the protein CAVSLDRLYGYTF.

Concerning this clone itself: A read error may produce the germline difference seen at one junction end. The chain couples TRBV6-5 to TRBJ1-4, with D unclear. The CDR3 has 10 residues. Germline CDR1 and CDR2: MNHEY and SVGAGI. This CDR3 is CASSYREISF. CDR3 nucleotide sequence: TGTGCCAGCAGTTATCGGGAGATTAGTTTT.